One sample yielded the 5 T cell receptor beta chains listed below, sequenced in a study of T-cell memory formation after mild COVID-19. Via MiXCR, TCRdb re-called the 5' RACE reads, giving one row per CDR3 protein. Of about 320,000 distinct CDR3 sequences listed, roughly an eighth are singletons. Material: PBMCs or a T cell subset sorted from them (not recorded which). These receptors came from a man aged 18 to 30 who had mild COVID-19 (a few samples of this study predate the infection). Cell type and time point are not known.

This clonotype was seen only a few times. The chain is built from TRBV4-1 and TRBJ1-2, with D unclear. Germline-derived CDR1 and CDR2 are MGHRA and YSYEKL. This CDR3 contains 13 residues. The V end lost 1 base, the J end lost 10 bases, and 13 bases lay between the germline ends. The CDR3 sequence: CASSQGPLVDYTF. The DNA of the CDR3 is TGCGCCAGCAGCCAAGGCCCACTGGTGGACTACACCTTC.

V usage is TRBV5-1 and J usage is TRBJ2-1, with D maybe TRBD1 (6 bases). This CDR3 region has 15 residues. The V gene's germline CDR1 is SGHRS and CDR2 YFSETQ. The ends were cut back, 4 bases at V and 7 bases at J, with 18 bases in the middle. The CDR3 reads CASSGEETGLNEQFF. CDR3 in DNA: TGCGCCAGCAGCGGCGAAGAAACAGGGTTGAATGAGCAGTTCTTC.

V gene TRBV12-3 or TRBV12-4 combines with J gene TRBJ1-2, with D uncertain. The CDR3 has 11 residues. V was shortened by 6 bases and J by 8 bases, with 10 bases between the two germline ends. The CDR3 nucleotides read TGTGCCAGCAGCCAGCTGGGAGGCTACACCTTC. This translates into CASSQLGGYTF.

This clonotype was picked up a small number of times. The chain has TRBV7-9 and TRBJ2-7; TRBD1 agrees at 8 bases. The CDR3 covers 14 residues. V was clipped by 4 bases and J by 3 bases; unmatched bases: 5. Per germline, CDR1 SEHNR and CDR2 FQNEAQ (reference sequence). CDR3 in amino acids: CASSSTGAVYEQYV. CDR3 bases: TGTGCCAGCAGCTCGACAGGGGCTGTCTACGAGCAGTACGTC.

The chain couples TRBV5-1 to TRBJ1-1, with no clear D. The CDR3 has 16 residues. V was trimmed by 0 bases and J by 3 bases, leaving 15 bases between them. Germline CDR1 and CDR2: SGHRS and YFSETQ. In DNA, the CDR3 is TGCGCCAGCAGCTTGGATCCGGGAAATGCAGACACTGAAGCTTTCTTT. Its protein product is CASSLDPGNADTEAFF.